This TCR beta chain was identified in a study of blood T cell repertoires in COVID-19 (TCRdb year 2020). In terms of the full investigation: Samples from collaborators originated in the United States, Italy and Spain and spanned both the acute and convalescent phases of COVID-19. The material from the prospective study consisted of cDNA or gDNA derived from T cells, B-cell-depleted T cells, or PBMCs. Deeply sampled blood TCRbeta repertoires from subjects exposed to, actively infected with, or recovered from COVID-19 were included in the dataset. The repertoires were made available in a free public database intended to serve as a resource for research on the immune response to SARS-CoV-2. Samples came from the ongoing ImmuneRACE study (first 160 participants) plus 1,254 subjects from 6 global collaborators. A de-identified subject ID, COVID-19 status, age in years and sex were almost always included in the sample metadata. Where HLA class I and class II types were available, the types were taken from metadata supplied by the sample provider, not from assay-based typing. Study-wide conclusions, independent of this receptor: How much clinical and demographic metadata was included differed by source and by participant, and the metadata was provided uncurated.

The table lists this clone with a count of one. Its antigen is not yet known. Base qualities are not provided; no much larger clone lies one nucleotide away. V is pared back by 6 bases and J by 0 bases, with 12 bases lying between the germline termini. CDR1 GTSNPN and CDR2 SVGIG were looked up in the germline V gene (reference sequence). Its CDR3 holds 13 amino acids, cysteine through phenylalanine. The read is trimmed to its CDR3 DNA, 39 bases read in frame from base 1. The collaborating institutions used their own protocols to collect whole blood in K2EDTA tubes. For TCRbeta analysis, collaborators shipped samples as frozen whole blood, isolated PBMCs, or DNA extracted from either of those sample types. TCRbeta CDR3 regions were amplified from genomic DNA using the immunoSEQ Assay, a bias-controlled multiplex PCR. Regarding the original processing steps: Nucleated cell counts per sample were estimated from amplification of reference gene primers within the assay. To quantify the absolute abundance of each unique TCRbeta CDR3 rearrangement, sequence reads were collapsed and filtered. For each sample, productive Simpson clonality was calculated as the square root of Simpson's diversity index over productive rearrangements. Here the immuneACCESS table is served through TCRdb, limited to in-frame sequences with V and J called. Missing clones are a known gap in these copies; in checked studies unresolved V genes cover under half, and the rest lacks a known reason. That table supplies the V and J calls and clone size; D and trimming were determined from the DNA. The sample table records 25,000 to 30,000 clones; more than 75% of these occur just once. About 14% of the sample goes to the ten largest clones.

The source of this sequence is a human donor in a cohort sampled during active COVID-19. The donor label of this sample is uncertain. This sequence uses TRBV30 and TRBJ2-7, with TRBD2 as a weak D call on 5 bases. Sequencing was performed on peripheral blood. At the DNA level, the sequence is TGTGCCTGCTACTCCGGGGTCTCCTACGAGCAGTACTTC. This sequence encodes CACYSGVSYEQYF.